Each of the 32 T cell receptor beta chains below was sequenced from the same sample in a study of blood T cell repertoires in COVID-19. Using immunoSEQ multiplex PCR, the repertoire was profiled, and TCRdb retains in-frame clones only, with some absent. Here the sample spans under 200,000 clones, over 75% being singletons. Input material: peripheral blood. The receptors come from a man in his sixties or seventies with active or convalescent COVID-19.

CDR3: CASSLTGKAYEQYF. As DNA, the CDR3 is TGCGCCAGCAGCTTAACGGGAAAGGCCTACGAGCAGTACTTC. The chain links TRBV5-1 to TRBJ2-7; D may be TRBD2 (5 bases). Germline V gives CDR1 SGHRS, CDR2 YFSETQ. Trimming removed 2 bases from V and 2 bases from J, with 11 bases in between. This CDR3 contains 14 residues. Variable domain in full (rest from reference TRBV5-1 and TRBJ2-7): KAGVTQTPRYLIKTRGQQVTLSCSPISGHRSVSWYQQTPGQGLQFLFEYFSETQRNKGNFPGRFSGRQFSNSRSEMNVSTLELGDSALYLCASSLTGKAYEQYFGPGTRLTVT.

This chain uses TRBV19 with TRBJ2-1, with 8 positions matching TRBD1. This CDR3 comprises 14 residues. Looked up from germline, CDR1 is LNHDA and CDR2 is SQIVND (reference sequence). V lost 5 bases to trimming and J lost 8 bases; unmatched junction nucleotides: 8. The DNA of the CDR3 is TGTGCCAGTAGTTTCGGACAGGGATTTGATGAGCAGTTCTTC. Translation gives CASSFGQGFDEQFF.

The chain combines TRBV4-1 with TRBJ2-1; tentatively, D is TRBD1 (6 bases). Trimming shortened V by 0 bases and J by 3 bases, and 15 bases separated the two germline ends. Germline CDR1 MGHRA, CDR2 YSYEKL. This CDR3 spans 17 amino acids. The CDR3 reads CASSQDNRARGYNEQFF. Written as DNA, the CDR3 is TGCGCCAGCAGCCAAGATAATCGGGCCAGGGGCTACAATGAGCAGTTCTTC.

The chain carries TRBV6-5 and TRBJ1-2, with D perhaps TRBD1 (6 bases). With 6 bases removed from V and 4 bases from J, the gap between germline ends came to 12 bases. CDR3 size: 13 residues. Germline V gene data show CDR1 as MNHEY and CDR2 as SVGAGI. The CDR3 DNA reads TGTGCCAGCAGAAACGGGACAATCTATGGCTACACCTTC. Translation: CASRNGTIYGYTF.

This sequence joins TRBV24-1 and TRBJ2-1, with 7 bases fitting TRBD2. Germline-derived CDR1 and CDR2 are KGHDR and SFDVKD. Trimming removed 9 bases from V and 5 bases from J; junction bases left unmatched: 9. The CDR3 is 14 residues long. The CDR3 nucleotides are TGTGCCACCCGGGGCCCAGCGGGGAACAATGAGCAGTTCTTC. Residues: CATRGPAGNNEQFF.

This chain links TRBV7-9 with TRBJ2-5, with a possible D match to TRBD1 (6 bases). The CDR3 length is 14 residues. Between the trimmed V and J ends, which lost 3 bases and 3 bases, there was a span of 11 bases. Germline V lookup: CDR1 SEHNR, CDR2 FQNEAQ (reference sequence). The CDR3 loop reads CASSFTPGEETQYF. Here the CDR3 DNA reads TGTGCCAGCAGCTTCACTCCAGGGGAAGAGACCCAGTACTTC.

The rearrangement uses TRBV28 and TRBJ1-2; 7 positions agree with TRBD1. V lost 3 bases, J lost 8 bases, and 3 bases stayed unmatched. This CDR3 is built from 12 residues. Germline lookup yields CDR1 MDHEN and CDR2 SYDVKM. As DNA, the CDR3 is TGTGCCAGCAGTTTGACAGGGCGCGGCTACACCTTC. Translated, it gives CASSLTGRGYTF.

In its sample, this clone was seen a few times. The genes are TRBV19 and TRBJ1-4; maybe TRBD1 (5 bases). Trimming took off 3 bases at V and 7 bases at J, with 15 bases between the two ends. The germline gives CDR1 LNHDA, CDR2 SQIVND (reference sequence). The CDR3 sequence is 15 residues long. CDR3 in DNA: TGTGCCAGTAGTATGGACGGGGGAGGCGGTGAAAAACTGTTTTTT. Protein product: CASSMDGGGGEKLFF. The full variable domain, with the rest looked up from reference TRBV19 and TRBJ1-4, is DGGITQSPKYLFRKEGQNVTLSCEQNLNHDAMYWYRQDPGQGLRLIYYSQIVNDFQKGDIAEGYSVSREKKESFPLTVTSAQKNPTAFYLCASSMDGGGGEKLFFGSGTQLSVL.

The rearrangement links TRBV7-3 to TRBJ2-3; tentatively, D is TRBD2 (6 bases). The CDR3 has 16 amino acids. Trimming cost V 2 bases and J 4 bases, with 16 bases left between them. Per the germline V gene, CDR1 is SGHTA and CDR2 is FQGTGA. DNA of the CDR3: TGTGCCAGCAGCTTAGGTGGGCGGGATGGCGCAGATACGCAGTATTTT. Translating it yields CASSLGGRDGADTQYF.

V and J are TRBV5-4 and TRBJ1-2; 9 bases agree with TRBD1. CDR1 SGHNT and CDR2 YYREEE come from the germline V gene (reference sequence). J was trimmed by 9 bases and V by 0 bases; bases with no gene match: 9. The CDR3 is made up of 15 amino acids. The CDR3 region is CASSLVGGTGMRYTF. CDR3 nucleotides: TGTGCCAGCAGCTTGGTCGGAGGGACAGGGATGCGCTACACCTTC.

The chain employs TRBV6-5 and TRBJ2-3, with TRBD1 identical over 7 bases. CDR3 length: 15 residues. The trim removed 8 bases at V and 2 bases at J, leaving 10 bases unmatched. Germline V CDR1 and CDR2: MNHEY, SVGAGI. CDR3 nucleotide sequence: TGTGCCAGCCACCCGCCGGGACAGCCCACAGATACGCAGTATTTT. Translating it yields CASHPPGQPTDTQYF.

The chain has TRBV30 and TRBJ1-5; D is undetermined. This CDR3 spans 12 amino acids. Deletions cut 1 base from V and 4 bases from J, with 5 bases between. Germline-derived CDR1 and CDR2 are GTSNPN and SVGIG (reference sequence). In DNA, the CDR3 is TGTGCCTGGAGTGCCATGAATCAGCCCCAGCATTTT. Amino acid sequence: CAWSAMNQPQHF.

The V call is TRBV6-6, the J call TRBJ2-1, with 7 bases identical to TRBD2. The ends lost 7 bases at V and 6 bases at J; junction bases unmatched: 12. This CDR3 has 15 amino acids. Germline loops: CDR1 MNHNY, CDR2 SVGAGI (reference sequence). CDR3 DNA sequence: TGTGCCAGCACCCGCGGGGGAGTGGTTAGCAATGAGCAGTTCTTC. Translation: CASTRGGVVSNEQFF.

In its sample, this clone was seen a few times. J is TRBJ1-4 and V is TRBV6-5; D is undetermined. This CDR3 is built from 14 residues. In germline, CDR1 is MNHEY, CDR2 SVGAGI. The V end was cut by 5 bases, the J end by 7 bases, with 14 bases between. The chain's CDR3 is CASSNGRESEKLFF. DNA of the CDR3: TGTGCCAGCAGTAATGGACGGGAAAGTGAAAAACTGTTTTTT.

In this sample, this clone turned up a few times. V usage is TRBV20-1 and J usage is TRBJ2-3, with D possibly matching TRBD2 (5 bases). The germline gives CDR1 DFQATT, CDR2 SNEGSKA (reference sequence). CDR3 length: 11 residues. Trimming took 5 bases from V and 8 from J, leaving 11 bases between them. CDR3 loop: CSAFNGGTQYF. The CDR3 DNA is TGCAGTGCTTTTAACGGAGGTACGCAGTATTTT.

The chain couples TRBV20-1 to TRBJ1-2; no clear D. Per germline, CDR1 DFQATT and CDR2 SNEGSKA (reference sequence). The CDR3 is 11 amino acids. V dropped 3 bases and J dropped 6 bases, with 8 bases sitting between them. CDR3 residues: CSARRPNGYTF. Here the CDR3 DNA reads TGCAGTGCTAGGAGGCCTAATGGCTACACCTTC.

The table lists this clone with a count of one. The J gene is TRBJ2-5, the V gene TRBV6-4; TRBD2 matches at 7 bases. CDR1 and CDR2 from the germline V gene are MRHNA and SNTAGT. The CDR3 covers 16 residues. Unmatched junction bases numbered 16, after V lost 7 bases and J lost 5 bases. CDR3 nucleotide sequence: TGTGCCAGCAACCCGTCGGGGGGAATCTGGGACGAGACCCAGTACTTC. It encodes CASNPSGGIWDETQYF.

V and J are TRBV10-1 and TRBJ2-1; tentative D call: TRBD1 (5 bases). Germline V CDR1 and CDR2: WNHNN, SYGVQD (reference sequence). The CDR3 is 14 residues long. The ends were cut back, 0 bases at V and 10 bases at J, with 13 bases in the middle. The chain's CDR3 is CASSESQRGWEQFF. The CDR3, as DNA: TGCGCCAGCAGTGAGTCGCAAAGGGGCTGGGAGCAGTTCTTC.

A remark on this clone: Other nucleotide sequences from this sample produce the same CDR3. J is TRBJ2-5 and V is TRBV12-3 or TRBV12-4; possible D gene TRBD2, 5 bases. V was cut by 1 base and J by 5 bases, with 8 bases left in between. The CDR3 has 13 amino acids. CDR3 in amino acids: CASSLVGGETQYF. The DNA for the CDR3 is TGTGCCAGCAGTTTAGTCGGCGGGGAGACCCAGTACTTC.

This sequence joins TRBV30 and TRBJ1-3; TRBD1 agrees at 9 bases. The CDR3 sequence is 15 residues long. Germline CDR1 reads GTSNPN; CDR2 reads SVGIG (reference sequence). Trimming at V came to 3 bases and at J to 7 bases, leaving 10 bases not matched to a gene. The CDR3 DNA sequence: TGTGCCTGGAGGGCTTGGGGGACAGGGAGTAACACCATATATTTT. This gives the protein CAWRAWGTGSNTIYF. Full variable domain (remainder filled in from reference TRBV30 and TRBJ1-3): SQTIHQWPATLVQPVGSPLSLECTVEGTSNPNLYWYRQAAGRGLQLLFYSVGIGQISSEVPQNLSASRPQDRQFILSSKKLLLSDSGFYLCAWRAWGTGSNTIYFGEGSWLTVV.

The gene calls are TRBV2 and TRBJ2-1; 7 bases line up with TRBD1. The J segment lost 3 bases and the V segment lost 8 bases, leaving 1 base of the junction unmatched. The CDR3 consists of 12 residues. Germline CDR1 SNHLY, CDR2 FYNNEI. CDR3 amino acids: CASGTDYNEQFF. The CDR3 DNA reads as TGTGCCAGCGGGACAGACTACAATGAGCAGTTCTTC.

This clone was recorded only once. This sequence joins TRBV28 and TRBJ1-2; D gene ambiguous. Trimming cost V 5 bases and J 4 bases, with 8 bases left between them. CDR1 is MDHEN and CDR2 is SYDVKM in the germline V gene. CDR3 length equals 12 residues. The CDR3 loop reads CASSPPSYGYTF. DNA of the CDR3: TGTGCCAGCAGTCCTCCGTCCTATGGCTACACCTTC.

The chain uses TRBV2 and TRBJ2-2; TRBD2 matches 7 bases. This CDR3 comprises 18 residues. The V gene end was trimmed by 3 bases and the J gene end by 7 bases; junction bases not matched to a gene: 17. Per the germline V gene, CDR1 is SNHLY and CDR2 is FYNNEI. The chain's CDR3 is CASSDELRWGGNGGELFF. CDR3 sequence (DNA): TGTGCCAGCAGTGACGAGCTTCGGTGGGGGGGTAATGGCGGGGAGCTGTTTTTT.

The rearrangement links TRBV19 to TRBJ2-2; 12 bases fit TRBD1. V trimming: 7 bases; J trimming: 5 bases; junction bases outside the gene matches: 2. The length of the CDR3 is 14 residues. CDR1 and CDR2 from the germline V gene are LNHDA and SQIVND (reference sequence). Here the CDR3 reads CASKGQGATGELFF. In nucleotides, the CDR3 is TGTGCCAGTAAGGGACAGGGGGCGACCGGGGAGCTGTTTTTT.

The rearrangement links TRBV9 to TRBJ2-7, with TRBD1 as a possible D gene (6 bases). The germline CDR1 and CDR2 sequences are SGDLS and YYNGEE. There are 15 residues in the CDR3. Trimming shortened V by 3 bases and J by 4 bases, and 17 bases separated the two germline ends. CDR3 nucleotides: TGTGCCAGCAGCGCCTACAACGGACAGTCTTACGAGCAGTACTTC. It translates to CASSAYNGQSYEQYF.

As to this clone: The sample carries other DNA sequences with the same CDR3. V usage is TRBV5-5 and J usage is TRBJ2-2; 12 nucleotides agree with TRBD2. CDR3 length: 17 residues. V lost 4 bases, J lost 6 bases, and 10 bases stayed unmatched. Germline V CDR1 and CDR2: SGHKS, YYEKEE (reference sequence). The CDR3 sequence: CASSGIPSGGASGELFF. CDR3 nucleotide sequence: TGTGCCAGCAGCGGGATCCCTAGCGGGGGGGCGTCCGGGGAGCTGTTTTTT.

The chain recombines TRBV5-4 with TRBJ2-3, with 7 bases identical to TRBD2. The CDR3 spans 13 residues. Germline assignment: CDR1 SGHNT and CDR2 YYREEE (reference sequence). The J segment lost 14 bases and the V segment lost 2 bases, leaving 11 bases of the junction unmatched. This CDR3 reads CASSLGVGGSMYF. The CDR3 DNA reads TGTGCCAGCAGCTTAGGGGTTGGCGGGAGCATGTATTTT.

This chain uses TRBV19 with TRBJ1-2; D not certain. V lost 3 bases and J lost 2, with 16 bases in between. Germline lookup yields CDR1 LNHDA and CDR2 SQIVND (reference sequence). The CDR3 length is 16 residues. CDR3 protein: CASSIPSQVTNYGYTF. Here the CDR3 DNA reads TGTGCCAGTAGTATTCCCTCTCAGGTCACCAACTATGGCTACACCTTC. Using reference TRBV19 and TRBJ1-2 for the parts outside the CDR3, the full variable domain is DGGITQSPKYLFRKEGQNVTLSCEQNLNHDAMYWYRQDPGQGLRLIYYSQIVNDFQKGDIAEGYSVSREKKESFPLTVTSAQKNPTAFYLCASSIPSQVTNYGYTFGSGTRLTVV.

The chain links TRBV2 to TRBJ2-1; 12 bases line up with TRBD2. Germline-derived CDR1 and CDR2 are SNHLY and FYNNEI. This CDR3 contains 14 residues. Losses at the gene ends were 6 bases for V and 4 bases for J; bases not matched to a gene: 1. This CDR3 reads CASSGLAGYNEQFF. In DNA, the CDR3 is TGTGCCAGCAGCGGACTAGCGGGGTACAATGAGCAGTTCTTC.

The V call is TRBV6-7, the J call TRBJ1-1, with a weak D call TRBD1 (5 bases). TRBV6-7 is placed among ORFs of uncertain function. There are 15 residues in the CDR3. Trimming cost V 7 bases and J 1 base, with 16 bases left between them. The CDR3 DNA is TGTGCCAGCATGGTCACCGCCAGGGCGAACACTGAAGCTTTCTTT. Translated, it gives CASMVTARANTEAFF.

The rearrangement uses TRBV5-1 and TRBJ1-2; 10 bases are a match to TRBD1. V lost 5 bases and J lost 0; bases outside the gene matches: 16. There are 19 residues in the CDR3. Looked up from germline, CDR1 is SGHRS and CDR2 is YFSETQ. CDR3 nucleotides: TGCGCCAGCAGGCAAACCGGCCGGGACAGGGGCTTAGCTAACTATGGCTACACCTTC. Its translation: CASRQTGRDRGLANYGYTF.

This sequence joins TRBV18 and TRBJ2-1, with a tentative D call TRBD1 (6 bases). CDR1 and CDR2 from the germline V gene are KGHSH and LQKENI. This CDR3 region has 13 residues. Trimming left V 3 bases short and J 4 bases short, with 7 bases between. The CDR3 sequence is CASSPGQYNEQFF. Written as DNA, the CDR3 is TGTGCCAGCTCACCCGGACAGTACAATGAGCAGTTCTTC.